The next 21 T cell receptor beta chains were all read from a single sample in a study of T-cell reconstitution after alpha-beta-depleted transplantation in children (dated by TCRdb to about 2016). This specimen's time point label, per the study, means: day 60 (about 2 months) after transplantation. This specimen's treatment or condition label, per the study, means: allogeneic hematopoietic cell transplantation with graft depleted of TCRalphabeta T cells and CD19 B cells. Library preparation was by PCR. Sequencing took place on an Illumina HiSeq 2500. To normalize quantification of the TCRbeta repertoire, the TCR libraries were built with molecular barcoding that relied on unique molecular identifiers. TCRdb trimmed public reads at Q25 via fastp, called clones via MiXCR and kept in-frame beta chains. Each entry merges the rows of one CDR3 protein and shows their most common DNA and genes. The sample table lists around 16,000 distinct CDR3 sequences, roughly 8% of them with a count of one. Together, the top ten hold 35% to 40% of the sample.

Material: PBMCs, mostly from graft donor cells, obtained 60 days after TCRalphabeta/CD19-depleted stem cell transplant. These receptors came from a boy under two years old who had a stem cell transplant for Wiskott-Aldrich syndrome, so the T cells may come from the graft donor.

This clonotype came up a few times. CDR3 protein: CRAGRNEQFF. DNA for the CDR3: TGCAGAGCCGGCCGGAATGAGCAGTTCTTC. The chain recombines TRBV20-1 with TRBJ2-1; D gene unclear. The germline CDR1 and CDR2 sequences are DFQATT and SNEGSKA (reference sequence). This CDR3 comprises 10 residues.

There are a few counts of this clonotype. The chain carries TRBV7-8 and TRBJ1-6, with D hard to call. The CDR3 loop spans 15 amino acids. Trimming shortened V by 1 base and J by 6 bases, and 10 bases separated the two germline ends. Germline V gives CDR1 SGHVS, CDR2 FQNEAQ. The CDR3 loop is CASSLGRMVNSPLHF. The CDR3 bases are TGTGCCAGCAGCTTAGGCAGAATGGTTAATTCACCCCTCCACTTT.

Concerning this clonotype itself: This may be a read error: a much more frequent sequence differs by one nucleotide. The chain combines TRBV3-1 with TRBJ2-6; 7 nucleotides agree with TRBD2. The CDR3 consists of 17 residues. Germline values: CDR1 LGHDT, CDR2 YNNKEL (reference sequence). CDR3 in amino acids: CACSASGARSGANVLTF. The CDR3 DNA reads as TGTGCCTGCAGTGCCAGCGGGGCCCGCTCTGGGGCCAACGTCCTGACTTTC.

In its sample, this clonotype was seen many times. The chain carries TRBV28 and TRBJ2-5; D is undetermined. The CDR3 length is 14 residues. Looked up from germline, CDR1 is MDHEN and CDR2 is SYDVKM. The V and J ends lost 6 bases and 5 bases respectively, with 16 bases between them. CDR3 sequence: CASRRYLVSETQYF. CDR3 nucleotides: TGTGCCAGCAGGAGATACCTAGTGTCGGAGACCCAGTACTTC.

This clonotype was detected ten times or more. This chain links TRBV5-1 with TRBJ2-5; no clear D. Germline V gene lookup returns CDR1 SGHRS and CDR2 YFSETQ. The CDR3 has 16 amino acids. Trimming removed 0 bases at V and 2 bases at J, with 14 bases between. The CDR3 reads CASSLAGVGDQETQYF. The CDR3 region has the DNA TGCGCCAGCAGCTTGGCTGGGGTTGGTGATCAAGAGACCCAGTACTTC.

There are a few counts of this clonotype. The chain combines TRBV3-1 with TRBJ2-1; possibly TRBD2 for D (5 bases). The CDR3 runs to 16 residues. V lost 1 base and J 4 bases, leaving 14 bases between the germline ends. CDR1 LGHDT and CDR2 YNNKEL come from the germline V gene (reference sequence). The CDR3 region is CASSQVGRLLYNEQFF. DNA of the CDR3: TGTGCCAGCAGCCAAGTTGGGAGACTCCTATACAATGAGCAGTTCTTC.

The chain has TRBV7-9 and TRBJ1-4, with D perhaps matching TRBD1 (6 bases). The germline V gene has CDR1 SEHNR and CDR2 FQNEAQ (reference sequence). The CDR3 has 15 amino acids. V was trimmed by 1 base and J by 1 base, leaving 7 bases between them. The CDR3 spells CASSLGGGTNEKLFF. The CDR3, as DNA: TGTGCCAGCAGCTTAGGAGGGGGAACTAATGAAAAACTGTTTTTT.

At least ten counts were recorded for this clonotype. The rearrangement joins TRBV3-1 to TRBJ2-2; maybe TRBD2 (6 bases). Germline lookup yields CDR1 LGHDT and CDR2 YNNKEL (reference sequence). V dropped 1 base and J dropped 5 bases, with 8 bases sitting between them. The length of the CDR3 is 14 residues. CDR3 in DNA: TGTGCCAGCAGCCAAGGGGGGAGGACCGGGGAGCTGTTTTTT. The encoded protein is CASSQGGRTGELFF. Variable domain in full (rest from reference TRBV3-1 and TRBJ2-2): DTAVSQTPKYLVTQMGNDKSIKCEQNLGHDTMYWYKQDSKKFLKIMFSYNNKELIINETVPNRFSPKSPDKAHLNLHINSLELGDSAVYFCASSQGGRTGELFFGEGSRLTVL.

This clonotype was detected only a few times. CDR3 bases: TGTGCCAGCAGTTACCCGTCTGTAGCGGGTTTAGCCAAAAACATTCAGTACTTC. Protein: CASSYPSVAGLAKNIQYF. The rearrangement links TRBV6-5 to TRBJ2-4; TRBD2 aligns across 7 bases. This CDR3 contains 18 residues. The V segment lost 2 bases and the J segment 0 bases; nucleotides outside the gene matches: 10. Germline V gives CDR1 MNHEY, CDR2 SVGAGI.

This clonotype is medium-sized. V is TRBV13 and J is TRBJ2-1; TRBD2 agrees at 11 bases. The CDR3 runs to 19 residues. Looked up from germline, CDR1 is PRHDT and CDR2 is FYEKMQ (reference sequence). J was trimmed by 5 bases and V by 4 bases; bases with no gene match: 16. The CDR3 sequence is CASSSISGGAMRFDNEQFF. CDR3 sequence (DNA): TGTGCCAGCAGCTCCATTAGCGGGGGGGCGATGCGGTTTGACAATGAGCAGTTCTTC.

This clonotype was detected many times. The rearrangement joins TRBV5-1 to TRBJ2-2; TRBD1 is a possible D gene (5 bases). The V end was cut by 3 bases, the J end by 3 bases, with 12 bases between. Germline lookup yields CDR1 SGHRS and CDR2 YFSETQ. The CDR3 spans 15 residues. The CDR3 reads CASSYQLGDTGELFF. For the CDR3, the DNA is TGCGCCAGCAGCTACCAGTTAGGGGACACCGGGGAGCTGTTTTTT.

This clonotype is judged medium-sized (0.01 to 0.1%). The chain carries TRBV7-2 and TRBJ2-7; no clear D gene. Trimming removed 5 bases at V and 3 bases at J, with 5 bases between. CDR1 SGHTA and CDR2 FQGNSA come from the germline V gene. This CDR3 region has 11 residues. CDR3 residues: CASSADYEQYF. In nucleotides, the CDR3 is TGTGCCAGCAGCGCCGACTACGAGCAGTACTTC.

This clonotype was counted between two and nine times. V and J are TRBV7-9 and TRBJ2-2; perhaps TRBD2 as D (6 bases). The CDR3 contains 16 residues. The V end lost 1 base, the J end lost 8 bases, and 17 bases lay between the germline ends. Germline V gene sequence: CDR1 SEHNR, CDR2 FQNEAQ (reference sequence). The CDR3 region has the DNA TGTGCCAGCAGCTTAGTCCGGGAGTGTCGGTGTGGGGAGCTGTTTTTT. This gives the protein CASSLVRECRCGELFF.

This clonotype was found a few times. The chain is built from TRBV5-1 and TRBJ2-3, with D perhaps matching TRBD2 (6 bases). This CDR3 has 15 amino acids. V dropped 0 bases and J dropped 7 bases, with 15 bases sitting between them. The germline CDR1 and CDR2 sequences are SGHRS and YFSETQ. The CDR3 loop reads CASSLGSGRGYTQYF. CDR3 DNA: TGCGCCAGCAGCTTGGGTAGCGGTAGGGGTTATACGCAGTATTTT.

This clonotype was counted ten times or more. The gene calls are TRBV20-1 and TRBJ2-7; D is perhaps TRBD1 or TRBD2 (5 bases each). V lost 3 bases, J lost 3 bases, and 15 bases lay in between. Germline values: CDR1 DFQATT, CDR2 SNEGSKA (reference sequence). This CDR3 is 14 amino acids long. CDR3 loop: CSASYPGRGYEQYF. CDR3 in DNA: TGCAGTGCTAGTTACCCGGGACGAGGCTACGAGCAGTACTTC.

The chain uses TRBV4-1 and TRBJ2-1, with D possibly TRBD2 on 5 matching bases. The CDR3 consists of 16 residues. Trimming cost V 6 bases and J 5 bases, with 20 bases left between them. Per the germline V gene, CDR1 is MGHRA and CDR2 is YSYEKL. The CDR3 loop is CASRSTSCRLHNEQFF. In DNA, the CDR3 is TGCGCCAGCAGATCCACCTCATGCCGACTACACAATGAGCAGTTCTTC.

This clonotype was recorded many times. This chain links TRBV7-7 with TRBJ2-1, with TRBD2 matching 8 bases. The CDR3 is 16 residues long. Germline-derived CDR1 and CDR2 are SSHAT and FNYEAQ (reference sequence). J was trimmed by 1 base and V by 5 bases; bases with no gene match: 7. The CDR3 protein is CASSRGLAASYNEQFF. CDR3 nucleotide sequence: TGTGCCAGCAGCCGAGGACTAGCAGCGTCCTACAATGAGCAGTTCTTC.

The chain carries TRBV20-1 and TRBJ2-7; weak D call: TRBD1 (5 bases). The germline CDR1 and CDR2 sequences are DFQATT and SNEGSKA (reference sequence). Deletions cut 1 base from V and 2 bases from J, with 12 bases between. CDR3 length equals 14 residues. The CDR3 coding sequence is TGCAGTGCTAGAGCATTACAGGCGACCTACGAGCAGTACTTC. Residues: CSARALQATYEQYF.

This clonotype was recorded many times. This sequence joins TRBV5-1 and TRBJ2-7, with D hard to call. V was shortened by 0 bases and J by 2 bases, with 9 bases between the two germline ends. CDR1 and CDR2 from the germline V gene are SGHRS and YFSETQ. The CDR3 totals 14 residues. The CDR3 region has the DNA TGCGCCAGCAGCTTGGTTGGTGTTGCCTACGAGCAGTACTTC. Translation gives CASSLVGVAYEQYF.

This clonotype was counted at least ten times. The chain links TRBV3-1 to TRBJ1-3; weak D call: TRBD1 (6 bases). Germline CDR1 LGHDT, CDR2 YNNKEL (reference sequence). The CDR3 length is 15 residues. V was pared by 1 base and J by 2 bases, with 9 bases between. The CDR3 loop reads CASSQVSGAGNTIYF. CDR3 DNA sequence: TGTGCCAGCAGCCAAGTCTCAGGGGCTGGAAACACCATATATTTT.

The V gene is TRBV5-8, the J gene TRBJ2-7; 9 bases align to TRBD1. V lost 4 bases to trimming and J lost 3 bases; unmatched junction nucleotides: 2. This CDR3 has 13 amino acids. Germline CDR1 reads SGHTS; CDR2 reads YDEGEE. DNA for the CDR3: TGTGCCAGCAGCCCGGACAGGGGCTACGAGCAGTACTTC. Translated: CASSPDRGYEQYF.